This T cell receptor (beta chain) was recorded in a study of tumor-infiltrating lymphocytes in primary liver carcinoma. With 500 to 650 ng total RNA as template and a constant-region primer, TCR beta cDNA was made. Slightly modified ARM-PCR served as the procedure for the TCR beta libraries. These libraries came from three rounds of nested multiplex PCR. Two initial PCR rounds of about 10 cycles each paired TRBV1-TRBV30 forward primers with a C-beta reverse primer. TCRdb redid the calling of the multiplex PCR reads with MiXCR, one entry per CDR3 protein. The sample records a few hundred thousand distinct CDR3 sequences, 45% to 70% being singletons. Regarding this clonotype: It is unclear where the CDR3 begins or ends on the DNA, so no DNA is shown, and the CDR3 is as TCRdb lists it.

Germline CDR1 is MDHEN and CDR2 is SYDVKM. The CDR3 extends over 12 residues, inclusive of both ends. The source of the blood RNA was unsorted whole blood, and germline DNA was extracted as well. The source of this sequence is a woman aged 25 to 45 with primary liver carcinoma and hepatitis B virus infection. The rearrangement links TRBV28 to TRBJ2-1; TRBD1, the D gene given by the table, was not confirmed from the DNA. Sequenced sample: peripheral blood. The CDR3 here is CASSLGFGIGTF.